These T cell receptor beta chains were read from a single sample in a study of T cell changes during pregnancy in multiple sclerosis. TCRdb's table, derived via immunoSEQ multiplex PCR, lists solely in-frame clones and lacks some. Counted here are some 30,000 clones, 70% to 90% occurring once; the ten biggest clones make up 8%. Here the sequenced sample was CD8+ T cells from peripheral blood mononuclear cells, taken before pregnancy. Receptors originate from a female donor with multiple sclerosis, enrolled in a pregnancy study. CDR3s include the opening cysteine and the closing phenylalanine or tryptophan. Each record gives: V gene, J gene, D gene, clone size, CDR3 DNA, CDR3 protein. A D gene is named only where the DNA matches it firmly. A row's size may be missing; if present it is once, few, many or a size class.

v_gene: TRBV2
j_gene: TRBJ1-4
d_gene: NA
abundance: NA
CDR3nt: TGTGCCAGCAGTGACTGGGGGGTTGAGGAAAAACTGTTTTTT
CDR3aa: CASSDWGVEEKLFF

v_gene: TRBV13
j_gene: TRBJ2-3
d_gene: TRBD2
abundance: NA
CDR3nt: TGTGCCAGCAGCTTAATAGCGGGGGGGCAATATACGCAGTATTTT
CDR3aa: CASSLIAGGQYTQYF

v_gene: TRBV6-5
j_gene: TRBJ1-5
d_gene: TRBD1
abundance: NA
CDR3nt: TGTGCCACCCGGACAGGGGGTTTAAATCAGCCCCAGCATTTT
CDR3aa: CATRTGGLNQPQHF

v_gene: TRBV6-1
j_gene: TRBJ2-5
d_gene: NA
abundance: NA
CDR3nt: TGTGCCAGCAGTGAACGAGAGGTGCACGGAGAGACCCAGTACTTC
CDR3aa: CASSEREVHGETQYF

v_gene: TRBV7-9
j_gene: TRBJ2-7
d_gene: TRBD1
abundance: once
CDR3nt: TGTGCCAGCTCCCCCAACCCCCGAGGGGGCCGGAACGAGCAGTACTTC
CDR3aa: CASSPNPRGGRNEQYF

v_gene: TRBV9
j_gene: TRBJ2-7
d_gene: TRBD2
abundance: NA
CDR3nt: TGTGCCAGCAGCGCGGGGGGCTCCTACGAGCAGTACTTC
CDR3aa: CASSAGGSYEQYF

v_gene: TRBV27
j_gene: TRBJ2-1
d_gene: NA
abundance: NA
CDR3nt: TGTGCCAGCAGTCTCGACTGGTACAATGAGCAGTTCTTC
CDR3aa: CASSLDWYNEQFF

v_gene: TRBV28
j_gene: TRBJ1-3
d_gene: NA
abundance: NA
CDR3nt: TGTGCCAGCAGTTTACGGGGGGCCTTTTCTGGAAACACCATATATTTT
CDR3aa: CASSLRGAFSGNTIYF

v_gene: TRBV13
j_gene: TRBJ2-5
d_gene: NA
abundance: NA
CDR3nt: TGTGCCAGCAGCTCAGTTCTAGGGGGAGAAGAGACCCAGTACTTC
CDR3aa: CASSSVLGGEETQYF

v_gene: TRBV11-2
j_gene: TRBJ1-1
d_gene: NA
abundance: once
CDR3nt: TGTGCCAGCAGCTTATATCGTACAGGGTACGAGGGGGAAGCTTTCTTT
CDR3aa: CASSLYRTGYEGEAFF

v_gene: TRBV4-3
j_gene: TRBJ1-2
d_gene: NA
abundance: NA
CDR3nt: TGCGCCAGCAGCCAGAGCCTATCAGGGGTTGGTAACTATGGCTACACCTTC
CDR3aa: CASSQSLSGVGNYGYTF

v_gene: TRBV30
j_gene: TRBJ1-6
d_gene: NA
abundance: NA
CDR3nt: TGTGCCTGGAGTAGCGGGTTCGGGGACTCACCCCTCCACTTT
CDR3aa: CAWSSGFGDSPLHF